This TCR beta chain came from a study of blood T cell repertoires in COVID-19. The germline V gene has CDR1 SGHTA and CDR2 FQGNSA. The CDR3 runs to 11 residues. V was trimmed by 5 bases and J by 3 bases, leaving 3 bases between them. Repertoires were generated with immunoSEQ multiplex PCR, while TCRdb's copy carries only in-frame clones and drops some. Here the sample spans a few hundred thousand clones, around 86% being singletons. The sample comprised peripheral blood. V and J are TRBV7-2 and TRBJ2-3; D not resolved. This TCR came from a woman aged 45-65 years with acute or convalescent COVID-19. The CDR3 DNA sequence: TGTGCCAGCAGCCGTACAGATACGCAGTATTTT. Amino acid sequence: CASSRTDTQYF.